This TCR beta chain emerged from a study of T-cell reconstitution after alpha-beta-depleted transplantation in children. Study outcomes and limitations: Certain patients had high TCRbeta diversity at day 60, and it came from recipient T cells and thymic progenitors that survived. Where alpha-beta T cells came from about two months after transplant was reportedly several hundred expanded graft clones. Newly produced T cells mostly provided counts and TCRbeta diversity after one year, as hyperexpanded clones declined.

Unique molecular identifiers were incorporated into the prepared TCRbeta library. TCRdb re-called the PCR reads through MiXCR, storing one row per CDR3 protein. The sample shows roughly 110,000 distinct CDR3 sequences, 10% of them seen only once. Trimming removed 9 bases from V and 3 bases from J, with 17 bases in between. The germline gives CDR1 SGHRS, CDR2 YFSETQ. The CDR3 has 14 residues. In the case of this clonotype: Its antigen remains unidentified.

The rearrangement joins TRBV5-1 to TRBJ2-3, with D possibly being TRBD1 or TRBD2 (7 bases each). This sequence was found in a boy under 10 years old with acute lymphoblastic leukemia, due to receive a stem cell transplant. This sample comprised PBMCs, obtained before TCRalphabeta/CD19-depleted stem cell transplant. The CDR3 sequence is CATTYQGGTDTQYF. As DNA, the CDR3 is TGCGCCACCACGTACCAGGGGGGGACAGATACGCAGTATTTT.